Following are 5 T cell receptor beta chains from one sample sequenced in a study of cytomegalovirus exposure and HLA in healthy donors. PCR involved 60 Vbeta and 13 Jbeta primers. Here immunoSEQ multiplex PCR was the method, and the copy in TCRdb shows in-frame clones only, minus some. The sample contains 200,000 or so clones, approximately 80% of which appear only once. Specimen: PBMCs. All receptors come from a boy between 2 and 10 years old in good health and CMV-seronegative.

The rearrangement joins TRBV10-3 to TRBJ2-7; possible D gene TRBD1, 5 bases. The CDR3 runs to 14 residues. The V end was cut by 9 bases, the J end by 0 bases, with 15 bases between. The V gene's germline CDR1 is ENHRY and CDR2 SYGVKD. The CDR3, as DNA: TGTGCCATAAACAGGTTTCCTAGCTCCTACGAGCAGTACTTC. Its protein product is CAINRFPSSYEQYF.

The chain couples TRBV14 to TRBJ1-2; 11 positions agree with TRBD1. In germline, CDR1 is SGHDN, CDR2 FVKESK. The V and J ends lost 4 bases and 3 bases, in that order; junction bases with no gene match: 7. CDR3 length: 16 amino acids. CDR3 protein: CASSLLRTGGDYGYTF. CDR3 DNA sequence: TGTGCCAGCAGCCTACTCCGGACAGGGGGCGACTATGGCTACACCTTC.

This clone was found once. The chain uses TRBV11-3 and TRBJ2-3, with a weak D call TRBD1 (5 bases). The V end lost 1 base, the J end lost 4 bases, and 12 bases lay between the germline ends. The CDR3 loop spans 15 amino acids. Germline V gene lookup returns CDR1 SGHNT and CDR2 YENEEA. CDR3 in amino acids: CASSLVGAGSDTQYF. The DNA of the CDR3 is TGTGCCAGCAGCTTAGTAGGGGCTGGTTCAGATACGCAGTATTTT.

J is TRBJ2-1 and V is TRBV27, with 8 positions matching TRBD2. CDR1 and CDR2 from the germline V gene are MNHEY and SMNVEV (reference sequence). The CDR3 extends over 18 amino acids. J gave up 2 bases and V 1 base, and 10 bases lay outside the gene matches. The CDR3 region is CASSLYVSGGAPYNEQFF. The CDR3 nucleotides are TGTGCCAGCAGTTTATACGTATCGGGGGGGGCTCCCTACAATGAGCAGTTCTTC.

This chain links TRBV6-5 with TRBJ2-5, with 7 bases aligning to TRBD2. The DNA end is more similar to TRBJ2-7, so the J call may be wrong. The germline V gene encodes CDR1 MNHEY and CDR2 SVGAGI. CDR3 length: 13 residues. The chain's CDR3 is CASSYGGGNEQYF. CDR3 nucleotides: TGTGCCAGCAGTTACGGGGGGGGGAACGAGCAGTACTTC.